Listed here are 22 T cell receptor beta chains from one sample, sequenced in a study of T cell responses to AZD1222 COVID-19 vaccine. The table came from immunoSEQ multiplex PCR; TCRdb's copy has only in-frame clones and leaves some out. The table lists fewer than 150,000 clones, roughly 91% of them singletons. The sequencing used peripheral blood, collected 28 days after the second AZD1222 dose. These receptors came from an adult who received the AZD1222 COVID-19 vaccine.

The chain links TRBV24-1 to TRBJ1-1; D may be TRBD1 (5 bases). This CDR3 comprises 12 residues. The V gene lost 7 bases and the J gene lost 7 bases, with 12 bases spanning the gap. CDR1 and CDR2 from the germline V gene are KGHDR and SFDVKD. The DNA of the CDR3 is TGTGCCACCAGGGGGACGGGAGGTGAAGCTTTCTTT. Amino acid sequence: CATRGTGGEAFF.

V gene TRBV30 combines with J gene TRBJ2-3, with D possibly being TRBD2 (6 bases). Germline V lookup: CDR1 GTSNPN, CDR2 SVGIG (reference sequence). V lost 1 base, J lost 2 bases, and 10 bases lay in between. The CDR3 runs to 14 residues. CDR3 protein: CAWSGGLSTDTQYF. The DNA for the CDR3 is TGTGCCTGGAGTGGGGGACTGTCCACAGATACGCAGTATTTT.

V gene TRBV5-1 combines with J gene TRBJ1-6; D call uncertain. V gave up 0 bases and J gave up 0 bases, with 10 bases separating them. The germline CDR1 and CDR2 sequences are SGHRS and YFSETQ. This CDR3 has 17 residues. CDR3 DNA: TGCGCCAGCAGCTTGGGGGCGGTGAGCTCCTATAATTCACCCCTCCACTTT. Its translation is CASSLGAVSSYNSPLHF. Combining the CDR3 with reference TRBV5-1 and TRBJ1-6 gives the whole variable domain KAGVTQTPRYLIKTRGQQVTLSCSPISGHRSVSWYQQTPGQGLQFLFEYFSETQRNKGNFPGRFSGRQFSNSRSEMNVSTLELGDSALYLCASSLGAVSSYNSPLHFGNGTRLTVT.

The rearrangement links TRBV19 to TRBJ2-7; no clear D. V lost 5 bases, J lost 3 bases, and 20 bases lay in between. The CDR3 sequence is 16 residues long. Germline V lookup: CDR1 LNHDA, CDR2 SQIVND (reference sequence). CDR3 coding DNA: TGTGCCAGTAGTTCACCTTCCGCGAGGAATATCTACGAGCAGTACTTC. Translated: CASSSPSARNIYEQYF.

Of note for this clone: Different DNA sequences within this sample yield the same CDR3. This chain links TRBV7-9 with TRBJ1-5; D remains ambiguous. V lost 5 bases and J 5 bases, leaving 7 bases between the germline ends. CDR3 length equals 12 residues. Per germline, CDR1 SEHNR and CDR2 FQNEAQ (reference sequence). The CDR3 coding sequence is TGTGCCAGCAGCCTGGGTTATCAGCCCCAGCATTTT. Translating it yields CASSLGYQPQHF.

The V and J genes are TRBV2 and TRBJ1-6; possible D gene TRBD1, 6 bases. CDR3 size: 15 residues. In germline, CDR1 is SNHLY, CDR2 FYNNEI. V was pared by 4 bases and J by 8 bases, with 15 bases between. DNA for the CDR3: TGTGCCAGCAGTGCTCGACAGGTGAGCGATTCACCCCTCCACTTT. Its translation is CASSARQVSDSPLHF.

This rearrangement joins TRBV27 to TRBJ1-5; D uncertain. This CDR3 has 13 residues. The V and J ends lost 3 bases and 5 bases respectively, with 8 bases between them. The germline V gene has CDR1 MNHEY and CDR2 SMNVEV (reference sequence). This CDR3 is CASSFRSDQPQHF. Written as DNA, the CDR3 is TGTGCCAGCAGTTTCCGCAGTGATCAGCCCCAGCATTTT.

The V and J genes are TRBV6-5 and TRBJ1-1; D uncertain. The length of the CDR3 is 13 residues. V dropped 4 bases and J dropped 4 bases, with 10 bases sitting between them. CDR1 is MNHEY and CDR2 is SVGAGI in the germline V gene. The CDR3 DNA sequence: TGTGCCAGCAGTTTTAGGGAAATCACTGAAGCTTTCTTT. This sequence encodes CASSFREITEAFF.

The chain couples TRBV9 to TRBJ2-3; D gene uncertain. This CDR3 has 15 residues. Germline assignment: CDR1 SGDLS and CDR2 YYNGEE. With 0 bases removed from V and 2 bases from J, the gap between germline ends came to 10 bases. The CDR3 spells CASSVVGLYTDTQYF. The CDR3 coding sequence is TGTGCCAGCAGCGTAGTAGGGCTTTACACAGATACGCAGTATTTT.

The chain uses TRBV27 and TRBJ1-1; D call uncertain. This CDR3 region has 13 residues. Germline V gene lookup returns CDR1 MNHEY and CDR2 SMNVEV (reference sequence). V was pared by 1 base and J by 1 base, with 4 bases between. The CDR3 is CASSLYGNTEAFF. The CDR3 DNA is TGTGCCAGCAGTTTATATGGGAACACTGAAGCTTTCTTT.

This clone was picked up one time. The CDR3 DNA reads TGTGCCAGAAGCTGTAGGGGTTTAAAGCCCCAGCATTTT. Amino acid sequence: CARSCRGLKPQHF. This chain joins TRBV5-3 and TRBJ1-5; D is possibly TRBD1 (5 bases). TRBV5-3 is given ORF status, its function remaining uncertain. V was cut by 3 bases and J by 8 bases, with 12 bases left in between. The CDR3 runs to 13 residues.

This chain joins TRBV28 and TRBJ2-7; tentatively, D is TRBD2 (7 bases). CDR1 is MDHEN, CDR2 SYDVKM, per germline. V was trimmed by 10 bases and J by 4 bases, leaving 23 bases between them. This CDR3 contains 15 residues. The chain's CDR3 is CATRKGGGIVYEQYF. CDR3 sequence (DNA): TGTGCCACCAGAAAAGGGGGGGGGATCGTTTACGAGCAGTACTTC.

The chain uses TRBV12-3 or TRBV12-4 and TRBJ2-2, with 8 bases that match TRBD1. The trim removed 5 bases at V and 7 bases at J, leaving 3 bases unmatched. This CDR3 comprises 13 residues. The DNA for the CDR3 is TGTGCCAGCAGTGGACAGGGTAGCGGGGAGCTGTTTTTT. Protein: CASSGQGSGELFF.

The rearrangement joins TRBV3-1 (or the pseudogene TRBV3-2) to TRBJ1-1, with D hard to call. The CDR3 is 14 residues long. Germline V lookup: CDR1 LGHDT, CDR2 YNNKEL (reference sequence). The germline V and J ends were trimmed by 4 bases and 3 bases, with 12 bases remaining between them. The CDR3 region is CASSPLQWDTEAFF. The DNA of the CDR3 is TGTGCCAGCAGCCCACTCCAGTGGGACACTGAAGCTTTCTTT.

The V and J genes are TRBV4-2 and TRBJ2-2; no reliable D call. Germline CDR1 reads LGHNA; CDR2 reads YNFKEQ. Trimming removed 0 bases at V and 0 bases at J, with 8 bases between. CDR3 length: 16 amino acids. CDR3 protein: CASSQDRYANTGELFF. CDR3 coding DNA: TGTGCCAGCAGCCAAGATAGGTATGCGAACACCGGGGAGCTGTTTTTT.

The chain has TRBV25-1 and TRBJ1-1; D might be TRBD1 (6 bases). Looked up from germline, CDR1 is MGHDK and CDR2 is SYGVNS. This CDR3 has 13 residues. Trimming took 6 bases from V and 4 from J, leaving 12 bases between them. The CDR3 DNA reads TGTGCCAGCAGAGCAGGGGTCCGCACTGAAGCTTTCTTT. This translates into CASRAGVRTEAFF.

The genes are TRBV9 and TRBJ1-4; a weak D match, TRBD1 (5 bases). CDR1 is SGDLS and CDR2 is YYNGEE in the germline V gene. The CDR3 runs to 14 residues. Between the trimmed V and J ends, which lost 2 bases and 8 bases, there was a span of 13 bases. CDR3 sequence: CASSVNTRGEKLFF. The DNA for the CDR3 is TGTGCCAGCAGCGTGAACACTCGGGGCGAAAAACTGTTTTTT.

This chain's CDR3 is CASSGGLGYEQFF. In DNA, the CDR3 is TGTGCCAGTTCAGGGGGCTTAGGCTATGAGCAGTTCTTC. The chain recombines TRBV11-3 with TRBJ2-1, with TRBD1 identical over 8 bases. The junction had 9 bases not matched to a gene; V was cut back by 9 bases and J by 8 bases. This CDR3 spans 13 amino acids. Germline assignment: CDR1 SGHNT and CDR2 YENEEA.

The chain is built from TRBV6-8 and TRBJ2-3; TRBD2 matches 11 bases. This CDR3 has 18 residues. The germline V gene has CDR1 MNHGY and CDR2 SAAAGT. Trimming at V came to 7 bases and at J to 2 bases, leaving 14 bases not matched to a gene. The DNA for the CDR3 is TGTGCCAGCACCCCGAGGGCTAGCGGGGGGTTAATCACAGATACGCAGTATTTT. It specifies CASTPRASGGLITDTQYF.

The chain couples TRBV7-9 to TRBJ1-1; TRBD1 is a possible D gene (5 bases). The CDR3 consists of 14 residues. The germline V and J ends were trimmed by 7 bases and 5 bases, with 17 bases remaining between them. In germline, CDR1 is SEHNR, CDR2 FQNEAQ (reference sequence). The CDR3 nucleotides are TGTGCCAGCACCTGGGGGGGTAGAGAGACTGAAGCTTTCTTT. It is translated as CASTWGGRETEAFF.

V is TRBV6-4 and J is TRBJ2-3; tentatively, D is TRBD1 (6 bases). With 3 bases removed from V and 3 bases from J, the gap between germline ends came to 13 bases. CDR3 length equals 15 residues. CDR1 is MRHNA and CDR2 is SNTAGT in the germline V gene. The DNA for the CDR3 is TGTGCCAGCAGTGAAGAGGGGGTGGGTACAGATACGCAGTATTTT. This sequence encodes CASSEEGVGTDTQYF.

The CDR3 nucleotides are TGTGCCAGCAGTACCAACACTGAAGCTTTCTTT. As protein: CASSTNTEAFF. This sequence joins TRBV12-3 or TRBV12-4 and TRBJ1-1; D is unclear. The CDR3 consists of 11 residues. Between the trimmed V and J ends, which lost 5 bases and 2 bases, there was a span of 3 bases.